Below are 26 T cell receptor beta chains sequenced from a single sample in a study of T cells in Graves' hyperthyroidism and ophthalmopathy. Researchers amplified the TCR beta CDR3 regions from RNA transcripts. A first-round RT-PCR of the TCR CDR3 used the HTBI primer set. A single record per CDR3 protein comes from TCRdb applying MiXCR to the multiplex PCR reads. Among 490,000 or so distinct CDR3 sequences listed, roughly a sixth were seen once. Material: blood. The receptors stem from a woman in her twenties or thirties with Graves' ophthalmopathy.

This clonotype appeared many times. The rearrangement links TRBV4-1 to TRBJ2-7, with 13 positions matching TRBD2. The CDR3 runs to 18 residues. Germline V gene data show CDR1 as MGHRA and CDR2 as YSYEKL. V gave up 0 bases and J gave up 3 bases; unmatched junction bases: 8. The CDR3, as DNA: TGCGCCAGCAGCCAAGAAAGACTAGCGGGAGGACGGATCTACGAGCAGTACTTC. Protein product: CASSQERLAGGRIYEQYF.

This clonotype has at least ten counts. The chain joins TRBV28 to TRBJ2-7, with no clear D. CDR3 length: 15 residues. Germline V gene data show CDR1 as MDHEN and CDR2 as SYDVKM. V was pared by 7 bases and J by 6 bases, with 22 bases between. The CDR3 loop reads CASTFEAFNTREQYF. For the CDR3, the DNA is TGTGCCAGCACTTTTGAGGCTTTTAATACTCGCGAGCAGTACTTC.

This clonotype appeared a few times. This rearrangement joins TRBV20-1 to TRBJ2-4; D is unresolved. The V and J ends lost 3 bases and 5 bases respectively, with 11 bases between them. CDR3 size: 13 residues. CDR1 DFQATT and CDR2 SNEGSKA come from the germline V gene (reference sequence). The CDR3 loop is CSARLGIQNIQYF. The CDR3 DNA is TGCAGTGCTAGGTTGGGGATCCAAAACATTCAGTACTTC.

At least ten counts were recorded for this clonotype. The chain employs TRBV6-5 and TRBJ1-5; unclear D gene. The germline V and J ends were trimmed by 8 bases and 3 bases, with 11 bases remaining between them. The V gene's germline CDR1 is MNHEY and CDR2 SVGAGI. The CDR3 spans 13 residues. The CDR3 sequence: CASDWSNNQPQHF. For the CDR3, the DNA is TGTGCCAGCGATTGGTCAAACAATCAGCCCCAGCATTTT.

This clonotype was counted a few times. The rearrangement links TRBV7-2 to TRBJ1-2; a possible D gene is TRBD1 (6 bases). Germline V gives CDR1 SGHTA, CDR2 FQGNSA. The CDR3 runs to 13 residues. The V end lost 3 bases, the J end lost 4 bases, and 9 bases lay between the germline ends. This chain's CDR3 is CASSFRGVYGYTF. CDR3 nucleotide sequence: TGTGCCAGCAGCTTCAGGGGAGTCTATGGCTACACCTTC.

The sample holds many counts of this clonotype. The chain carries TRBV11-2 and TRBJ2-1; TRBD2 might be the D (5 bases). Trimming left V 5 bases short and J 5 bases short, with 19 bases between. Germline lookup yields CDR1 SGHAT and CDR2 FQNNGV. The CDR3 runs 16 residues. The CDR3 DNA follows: TGTGCCAGCAGCCCCTCCCGGGGAATACCACACAATGAGCAGTTCTTC. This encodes CASSPSRGIPHNEQFF. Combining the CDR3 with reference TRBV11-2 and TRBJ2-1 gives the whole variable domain EAGVAQSPRYKIIEKRQSVAFWCNPISGHATLYWYQQILGQGPKLLIQFQNNGVVDDSQLPKDRFSAERLKGVDSTLKIQPAKLEDSAVYLCASSPSRGIPHNEQFFGPGTRLTVL.

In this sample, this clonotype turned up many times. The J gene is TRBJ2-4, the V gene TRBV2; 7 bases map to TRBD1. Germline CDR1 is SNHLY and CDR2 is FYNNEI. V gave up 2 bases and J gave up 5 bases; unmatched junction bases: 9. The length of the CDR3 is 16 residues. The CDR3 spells CASSEKGLQGQNIQYF. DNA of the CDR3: TGTGCCAGCAGTGAAAAGGGCCTACAGGGGCAAAACATTCAGTACTTC.

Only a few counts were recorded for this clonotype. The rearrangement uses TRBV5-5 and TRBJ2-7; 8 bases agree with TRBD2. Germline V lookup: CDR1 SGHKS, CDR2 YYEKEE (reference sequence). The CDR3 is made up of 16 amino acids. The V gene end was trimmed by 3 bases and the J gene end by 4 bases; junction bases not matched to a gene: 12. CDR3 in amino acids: CASSSTSSGRGYEQYF. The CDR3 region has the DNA TGTGCCAGCAGCTCGACTTCCAGCGGGAGAGGGTACGAGCAGTACTTC.

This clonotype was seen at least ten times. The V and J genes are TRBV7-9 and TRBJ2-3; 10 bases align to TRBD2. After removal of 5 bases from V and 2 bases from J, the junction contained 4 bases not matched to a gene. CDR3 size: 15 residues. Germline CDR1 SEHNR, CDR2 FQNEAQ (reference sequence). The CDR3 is CASSASGRTTDTQYF. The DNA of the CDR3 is TGTGCCAGCAGCGCTAGCGGGAGAACCACAGATACGCAGTATTTT.

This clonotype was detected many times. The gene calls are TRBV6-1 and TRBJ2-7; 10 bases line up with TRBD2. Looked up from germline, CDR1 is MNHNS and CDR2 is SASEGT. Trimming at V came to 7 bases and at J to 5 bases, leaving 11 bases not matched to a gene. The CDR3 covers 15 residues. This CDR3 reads CASITQASGSNEQYF. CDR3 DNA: TGTGCCAGCATCACCCAGGCTAGCGGGAGTAACGAGCAGTACTTC.

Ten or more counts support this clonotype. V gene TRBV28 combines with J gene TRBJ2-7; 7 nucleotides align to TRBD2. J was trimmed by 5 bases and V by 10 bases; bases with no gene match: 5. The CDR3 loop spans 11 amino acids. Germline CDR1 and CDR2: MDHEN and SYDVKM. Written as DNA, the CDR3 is TGTGCCACCCGGGGGGTCAACGAGCAGTACTTC. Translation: CATRGVNEQYF.

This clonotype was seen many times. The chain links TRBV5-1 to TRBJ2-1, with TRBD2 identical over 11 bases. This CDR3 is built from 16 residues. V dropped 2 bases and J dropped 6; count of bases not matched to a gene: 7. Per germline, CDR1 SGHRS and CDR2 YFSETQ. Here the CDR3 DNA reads TGCGCCAGCAGCTTACTACTAGCGGGAGTGTCCAATGAGCAGTTCTTC. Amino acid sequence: CASSLLLAGVSNEQFF.

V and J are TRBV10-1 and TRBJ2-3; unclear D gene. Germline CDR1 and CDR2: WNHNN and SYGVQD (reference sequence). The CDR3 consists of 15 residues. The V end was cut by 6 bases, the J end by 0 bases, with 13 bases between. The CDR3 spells CASSYRETSTDTQYF. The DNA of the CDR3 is TGCGCCAGCAGCTACAGAGAGACTAGCACAGATACGCAGTATTTT.

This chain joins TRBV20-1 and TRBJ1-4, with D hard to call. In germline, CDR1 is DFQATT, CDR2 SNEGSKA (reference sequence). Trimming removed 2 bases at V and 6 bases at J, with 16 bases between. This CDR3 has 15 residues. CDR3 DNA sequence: TGCAGTGCTAGAAGGTTGTTCTCCCAGCATGAAAAACTGTTTTTT. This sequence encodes CSARRLFSQHEKLFF.

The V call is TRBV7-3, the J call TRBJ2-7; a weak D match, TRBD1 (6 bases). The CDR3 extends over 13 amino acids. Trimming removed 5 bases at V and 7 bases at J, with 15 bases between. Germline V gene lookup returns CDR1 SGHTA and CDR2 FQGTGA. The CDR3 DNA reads TGTGCCAGCAGCCCTGGGGGCCTTCAGGAGCAGTACTTC. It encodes CASSPGGLQEQYF.

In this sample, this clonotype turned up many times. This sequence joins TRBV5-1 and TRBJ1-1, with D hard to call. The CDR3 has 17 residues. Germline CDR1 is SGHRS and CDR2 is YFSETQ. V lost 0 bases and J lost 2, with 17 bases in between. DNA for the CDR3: TGCGCCAGCAGCTTGGCCTTATCCAGGTCTGCTAACACTGAAGCTTTCTTT. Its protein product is CASSLALSRSANTEAFF.

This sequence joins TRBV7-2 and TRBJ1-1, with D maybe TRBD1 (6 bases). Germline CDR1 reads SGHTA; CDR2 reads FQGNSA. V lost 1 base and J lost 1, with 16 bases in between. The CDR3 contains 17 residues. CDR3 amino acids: CASSLGVRGKRNTEAFF. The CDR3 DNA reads TGTGCCAGCAGCTTAGGGGTTAGGGGGAAGAGGAACACTGAAGCTTTCTTT.

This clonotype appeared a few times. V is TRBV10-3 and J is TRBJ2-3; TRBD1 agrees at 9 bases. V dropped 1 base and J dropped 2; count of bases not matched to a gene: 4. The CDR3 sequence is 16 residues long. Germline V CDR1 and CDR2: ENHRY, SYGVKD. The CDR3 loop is CAISELQGAHTDTQYF. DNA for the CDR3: TGTGCCATCAGTGAGTTACAGGGGGCCCACACAGATACGCAGTATTTT.

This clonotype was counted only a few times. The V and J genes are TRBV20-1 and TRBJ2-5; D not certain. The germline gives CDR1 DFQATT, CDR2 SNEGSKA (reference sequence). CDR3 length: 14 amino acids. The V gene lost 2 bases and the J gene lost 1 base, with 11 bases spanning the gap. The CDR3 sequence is CSARTPGPQETQYF. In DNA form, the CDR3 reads TGCAGTGCTAGAACGCCTGGCCCCCAAGAGACCCAGTACTTC.

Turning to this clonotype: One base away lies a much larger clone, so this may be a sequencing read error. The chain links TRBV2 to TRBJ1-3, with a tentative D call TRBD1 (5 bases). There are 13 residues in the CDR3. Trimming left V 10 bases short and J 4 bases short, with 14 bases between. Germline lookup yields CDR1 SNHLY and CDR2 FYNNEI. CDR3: CANTQDRGNTIYF. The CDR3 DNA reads TGTGCCAACACCCAAGACAGAGGAAACACCATATATTTT.

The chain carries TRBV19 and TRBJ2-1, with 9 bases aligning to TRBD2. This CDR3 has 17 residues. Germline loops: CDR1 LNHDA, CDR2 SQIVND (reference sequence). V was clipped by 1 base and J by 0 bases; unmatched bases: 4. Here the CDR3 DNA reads TGTGCCAGTAGTATAGGCGGTAGCGGGAGCTCCTACAATGAGCAGTTCTTC. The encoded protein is CASSIGGSGSSYNEQFF. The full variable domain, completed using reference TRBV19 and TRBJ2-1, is DGGITQSPKYLFRKEGQNVTLSCEQNLNHDAMYWYRQDPGQGLRLIYYSQIVNDFQKGDIAEGYSVSREKKESFPLTVTSAQKNPTAFYLCASSIGGSGSSYNEQFFGPGTRLTVL.

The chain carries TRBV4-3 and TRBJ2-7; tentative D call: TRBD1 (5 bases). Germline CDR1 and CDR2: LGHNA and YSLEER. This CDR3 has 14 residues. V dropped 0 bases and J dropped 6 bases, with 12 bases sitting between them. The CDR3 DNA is TGCGCCAGCAGCCAAGATATGGAAAGGGGCGAGCAGTACTTC. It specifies CASSQDMERGEQYF.

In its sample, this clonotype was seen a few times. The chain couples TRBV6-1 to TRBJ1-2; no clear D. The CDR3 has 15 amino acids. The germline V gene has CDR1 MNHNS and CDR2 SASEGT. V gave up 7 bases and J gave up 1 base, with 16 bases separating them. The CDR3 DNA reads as TGTGCCAGCAACCAGGAGCCTCCGATTAACTATGGCTACACCTTC. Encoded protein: CASNQEPPINYGYTF.

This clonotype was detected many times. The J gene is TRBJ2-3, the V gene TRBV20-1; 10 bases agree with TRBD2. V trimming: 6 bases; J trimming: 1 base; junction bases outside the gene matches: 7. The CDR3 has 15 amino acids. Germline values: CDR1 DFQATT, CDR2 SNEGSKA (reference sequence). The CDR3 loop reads CSAPVGTSGTDTQYF. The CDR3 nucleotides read TGCAGTGCCCCGGTAGGGACTAGCGGCACAGATACGCAGTATTTT.

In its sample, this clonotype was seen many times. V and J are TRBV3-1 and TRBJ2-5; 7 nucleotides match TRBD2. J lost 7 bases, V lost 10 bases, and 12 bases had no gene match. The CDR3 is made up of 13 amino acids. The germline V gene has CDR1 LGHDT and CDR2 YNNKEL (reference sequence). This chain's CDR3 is CATGQYSGGTQYF. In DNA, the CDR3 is TGTGCCACGGGTCAATATTCGGGGGGGACCCAGTACTTC.

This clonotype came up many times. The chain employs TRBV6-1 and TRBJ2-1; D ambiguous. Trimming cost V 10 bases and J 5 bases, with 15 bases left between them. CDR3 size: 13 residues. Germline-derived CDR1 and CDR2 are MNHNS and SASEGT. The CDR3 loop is CATLRPADNEQFF. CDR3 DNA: TGTGCCACCCTGAGGCCGGCCGACAATGAGCAGTTCTTC.